The 3 T cell receptor beta chains below come from one sample, sequenced in a study of blood T cell repertoires in COVID-19. Here immunoSEQ multiplex PCR was the method, and the copy in TCRdb shows in-frame clones only, minus some. The sample records about 160,000 clones, under 90% being singletons. The sample was PBMCs or T cells enriched from blood (not recorded which). The receptor source for this set is a woman in her fifties or sixties who had recovered from COVID-19.

This chain uses TRBV3-1 (or the pseudogene TRBV3-2) with TRBJ2-4, with TRBD1 matching 7 bases. In germline, CDR1 is LGHDT, CDR2 YNNKEL (reference sequence). The ends lost 4 bases at V and 6 bases at J; junction bases unmatched: 9. The CDR3 consists of 15 residues. The CDR3 bases are TGTGCCAGCAGCCTCGGGATCGGACAGGTAAACATTCAGTACTTC. It is translated as CASSLGIGQVNIQYF.

The chain employs TRBV6-5 and TRBJ1-2, with 7 bases matching TRBD1. Per the germline V gene, CDR1 is MNHEY and CDR2 is SVGAGI. CDR3 length equals 14 residues. With V trimmed by 4 bases and J by 6 bases, 8 bases remained unmatched. The CDR3 DNA reads as TGTGCCAGCAGTTTCCGACAGGGAATCGATGGCTACACCTTC. Amino acids: CASSFRQGIDGYTF.

This chain uses TRBV5-1 with TRBJ2-1; TRBD2 matches at 7 bases. This CDR3 comprises 15 residues. V shed 3 bases and J 0 bases; nucleotides not matched to a gene: 3. Germline values: CDR1 SGHRS, CDR2 YFSETQ. The CDR3 DNA reads as TGCGCCAGCAGCTGGGAGGGAAGCTCCTACAATGAGCAGTTCTTC. It yields the protein CASSWEGSSYNEQFF.